A single sample gave rise to the 11 T cell receptor beta chains below, sequenced in a study of blood T cell repertoires in COVID-19. The assay was immunoSEQ multiplex PCR, and TCRdb's table has in-frame clones only and misses some. The sample records roughly 62,000 clones, about four fifths being singletons. Sequencing was done on a sample of peripheral blood. The receptors originated from a human donor in a cohort sampled during active COVID-19.

This CDR3 reads CAISDVLASGSVETQYF. In DNA form, the CDR3 reads TGTGCCATCAGTGACGTCCTTGCTAGCGGGAGCGTAGAGACCCAGTACTTC. The V and J genes are TRBV10-3 and TRBJ2-5; 10 bases align to TRBD2. V lost 3 bases to trimming and J lost 4 bases; unmatched junction nucleotides: 11. Germline CDR1 and CDR2: ENHRY and SYGVKD. The CDR3 sequence is 17 residues long.

The V gene is TRBV28, the J gene TRBJ1-4; perhaps TRBD1 as D (6 bases). The CDR3 is 15 residues long. Looked up from germline, CDR1 is MDHEN and CDR2 is SYDVKM. The ends were cut back, 6 bases at V and 0 bases at J, with 11 bases in the middle. The CDR3 DNA reads TGTGCCAGCAGGACCCAGGGGACAACTAATGAAAAACTGTTTTTT. Translated: CASRTQGTTNEKLFF.

The chain is built from TRBV5-4 and TRBJ1-2; maybe TRBD1 (6 bases). This CDR3 has 13 residues. The V and J ends lost 5 bases and 4 bases respectively, with 12 bases between them. CDR1 and CDR2 from the germline V gene are SGHNT and YYREEE (reference sequence). In DNA form, the CDR3 reads TGTGCCAGCAGGGAACAGGGTGGCTATGGCTACACCTTC. Protein product: CASREQGGYGYTF.

This clone was seen a handful of times. This chain uses TRBV18 with TRBJ2-7; D unclear. The germline gives CDR1 KGHSH, CDR2 LQKENI. V dropped 1 base and J dropped 2 bases, with 9 bases sitting between them. This CDR3 has 14 amino acids. The CDR3 here is CASSPQPGTYEQYF. CDR3 in DNA: TGTGCCAGCTCACCACAGCCAGGAACCTACGAGCAGTACTTC. Drawing the rest from reference TRBV18 and TRBJ2-7, the complete variable domain is NAGVMQNPRHLVRRRGQEARLRCSPMKGHSHVYWYRQLPEEGLKFMVYLQKENIIDESGMPKERFSAEFPKEGPSILRIQQVVRGDSAAYFCASSPQPGTYEQYFGPGTRLTVT.

This clone was picked up one time. This sequence joins TRBV2 and TRBJ2-1; no definite D call. Trimming took off 6 bases at V and 3 bases at J, with 6 bases between the two ends. CDR3 length: 12 amino acids. Per germline, CDR1 SNHLY and CDR2 FYNNEI. CDR3 in amino acids: CASRRDYNEQFF. The CDR3 region has the DNA TGTGCCAGCAGGAGAGACTACAATGAGCAGTTCTTC. Based on the CDR3 plus reference TRBV2 and TRBJ2-1, the full variable domain is EPEVTQTPSHQVTQMGQEVILRCVPISNHLYFYWYRQILGQKVEFLVSFYNNEISEKSEIFDDQFSVERPDGSNFTLKIRSTKLEDSAMYFCASRRDYNEQFFGPGTRLTVL.

The CDR3 loop is CASALGRGFGELFF. DNA for the CDR3: TGTGCCAGTGCCCTGGGGCGGGGGTTCGGGGAGCTGTTTTTT. The rearrangement uses TRBV19 and TRBJ2-2; 7 nucleotides match TRBD2. Germline V gives CDR1 LNHDA, CDR2 SQIVND (reference sequence). V dropped 8 bases and J dropped 7; count of bases not matched to a gene: 10. The CDR3 is made up of 14 amino acids.

The V gene is TRBV19, the J gene TRBJ1-5; 8 bases map to TRBD1. This CDR3 comprises 16 residues. Germline CDR1 LNHDA, CDR2 SQIVND (reference sequence). V shed 3 bases and J 2 bases; nucleotides not matched to a gene: 6. CDR3 amino acids: CASSIPGGSGNQPQHF. CDR3 in DNA: TGTGCCAGTAGTATTCCAGGGGGCTCAGGCAATCAGCCCCAGCATTTT.

The gene calls are TRBV28 and TRBJ1-1; possibly TRBD1 for D (5 bases). V lost 2 bases to trimming and J lost 7 bases, with 8 bases between them. From germline, CDR1 is MDHEN and CDR2 SYDVKM. The CDR3 sequence is 12 residues long. CDR3 residues: CASSLQGDEAFF. Written as DNA, the CDR3 is TGTGCCAGCAGTTTACAGGGTGATGAAGCTTTCTTT.

The gene calls are TRBV11-3 and TRBJ1-1; a weak D match, TRBD1 (5 bases). CDR1 SGHNT and CDR2 YENEEA come from the germline V gene. V gave up 1 base and J gave up 2 bases, with 11 bases separating them. The CDR3 has 15 residues. CDR3 in amino acids: CASSLVGALNTEAFF. In nucleotides, the CDR3 is TGTGCCAGCAGCTTAGTAGGGGCGCTAAACACTGAAGCTTTCTTT. The full variable domain, with the rest looked up from reference TRBV11-3 and TRBJ1-1, is EAGVVQSPRYKIIEKKQPVAFWCNPISGHNTLYWYLQNLGQGPELLIRYENEEAVDDSQLPKDRFSAERLKGVDSTLKIQPAELGDSAVYLCASSLVGALNTEAFFGQGTRLTVV.

The rearrangement uses TRBV30 and TRBJ1-6; 11 bases match TRBD1. V trimming: 5 bases; J trimming: 15 bases; junction bases outside the gene matches: 6. CDR1 and CDR2 (germline): GTSNPN, SVGIG (reference sequence). The CDR3 covers 12 residues. CDR3 coding DNA: TGTGCCTGGGGGGGACAGGGGGATCACCTCCACTTT. It encodes CAWGGQGDHLHF.

The CDR3 nucleotides read TGTGCCAGCAGCTCGCGCGAGGGTGAAAAACTGTTTTTT. This sequence encodes CASSSREGEKLFF. The J gene is TRBJ1-4, the V gene TRBV5-6; D call uncertain. V lost 3 bases and J lost 7, with 10 bases in between. The CDR3 length is 13 residues. CDR1 and CDR2 from the germline V gene are SGHDT and YYEEEE.